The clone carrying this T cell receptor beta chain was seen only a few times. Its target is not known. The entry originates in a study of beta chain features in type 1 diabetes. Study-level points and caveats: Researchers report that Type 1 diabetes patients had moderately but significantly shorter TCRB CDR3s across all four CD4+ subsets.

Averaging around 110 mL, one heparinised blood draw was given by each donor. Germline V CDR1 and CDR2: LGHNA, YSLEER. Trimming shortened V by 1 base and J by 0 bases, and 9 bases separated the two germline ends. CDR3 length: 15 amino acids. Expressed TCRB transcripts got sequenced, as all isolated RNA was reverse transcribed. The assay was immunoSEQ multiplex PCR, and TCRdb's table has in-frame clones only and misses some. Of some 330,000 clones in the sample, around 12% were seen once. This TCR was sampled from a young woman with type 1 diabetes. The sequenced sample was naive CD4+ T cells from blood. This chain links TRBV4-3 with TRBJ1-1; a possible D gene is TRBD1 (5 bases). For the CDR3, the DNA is TGCGCCAGCAGCCAAGTCCGCAGGGTGAACACTGAAGCTTTCTTT. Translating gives CASSQVRRVNTEAFF.